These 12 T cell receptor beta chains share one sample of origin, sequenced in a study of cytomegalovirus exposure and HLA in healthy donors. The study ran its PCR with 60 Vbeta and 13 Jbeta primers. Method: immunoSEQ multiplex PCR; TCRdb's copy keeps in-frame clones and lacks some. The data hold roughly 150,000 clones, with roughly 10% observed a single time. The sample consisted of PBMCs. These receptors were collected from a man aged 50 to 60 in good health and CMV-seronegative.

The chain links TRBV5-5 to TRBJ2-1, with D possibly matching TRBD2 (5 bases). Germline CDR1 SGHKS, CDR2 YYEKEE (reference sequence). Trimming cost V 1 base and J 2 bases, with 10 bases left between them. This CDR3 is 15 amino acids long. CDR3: CASSLSPGAYNEQFF. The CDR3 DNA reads TGTGCCAGCAGCTTGAGCCCCGGGGCCTACAATGAGCAGTTCTTC.

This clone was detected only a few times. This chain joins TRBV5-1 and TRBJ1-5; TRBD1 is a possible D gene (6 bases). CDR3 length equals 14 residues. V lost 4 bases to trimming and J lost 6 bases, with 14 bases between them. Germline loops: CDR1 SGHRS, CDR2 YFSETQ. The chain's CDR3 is CASSPTGRGQPQHF. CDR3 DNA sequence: TGCGCCAGCAGCCCTACAGGGAGGGGTCAGCCCCAGCATTTT.

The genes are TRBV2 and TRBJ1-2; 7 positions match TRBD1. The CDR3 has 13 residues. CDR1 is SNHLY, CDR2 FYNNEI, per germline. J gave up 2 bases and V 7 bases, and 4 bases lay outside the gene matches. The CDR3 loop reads CASNRGQNYGYTF. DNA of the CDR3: TGTGCCAGCAACCGGGGACAGAACTATGGCTACACCTTC.

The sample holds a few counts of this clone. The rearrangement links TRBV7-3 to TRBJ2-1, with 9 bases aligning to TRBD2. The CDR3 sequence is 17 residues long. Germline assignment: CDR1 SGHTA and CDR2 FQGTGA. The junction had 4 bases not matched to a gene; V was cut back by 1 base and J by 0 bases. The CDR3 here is CASSLSFSGSSYNEQFF. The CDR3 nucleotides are TGTGCCAGCAGCTTAAGTTTTAGCGGGAGCTCCTACAATGAGCAGTTCTTC.

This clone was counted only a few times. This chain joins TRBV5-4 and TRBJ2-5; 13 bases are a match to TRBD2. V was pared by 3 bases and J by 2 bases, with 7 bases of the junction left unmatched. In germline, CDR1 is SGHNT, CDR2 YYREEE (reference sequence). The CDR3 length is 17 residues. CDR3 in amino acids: CASSSPGLAGLQETQYF. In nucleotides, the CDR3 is TGTGCCAGCAGCTCCCCGGGACTAGCGGGGCTGCAAGAGACCCAGTACTTC.

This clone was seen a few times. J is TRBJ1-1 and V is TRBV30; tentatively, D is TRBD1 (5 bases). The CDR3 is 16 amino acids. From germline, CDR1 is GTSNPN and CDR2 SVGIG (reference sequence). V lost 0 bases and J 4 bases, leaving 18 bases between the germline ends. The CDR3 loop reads CAWSVRAGRGGTEAFF. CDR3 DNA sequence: TGTGCCTGGAGTGTACGGGCAGGGAGGGGCGGCACTGAAGCTTTCTTT.

The CDR3 DNA reads as TGTGCCAGCAGCTTAAGGGGAGGGGAGACCCAGTACTTC. It codes for CASSLRGGETQYF. The V and J genes are TRBV11-3 and TRBJ2-5; 7 nucleotides align to TRBD2. The CDR3 has 13 amino acids. J lost 5 bases, V lost 2 bases, and 2 bases had no gene match. The germline V gene encodes CDR1 SGHNT and CDR2 YENEEA.

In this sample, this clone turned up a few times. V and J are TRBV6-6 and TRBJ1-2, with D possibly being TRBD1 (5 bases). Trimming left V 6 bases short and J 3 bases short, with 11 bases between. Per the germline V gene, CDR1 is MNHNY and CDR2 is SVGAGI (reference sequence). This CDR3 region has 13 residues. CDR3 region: CASSPTGDYGYTF. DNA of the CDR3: TGTGCCAGCAGCCCTACAGGCGACTATGGCTACACCTTC.

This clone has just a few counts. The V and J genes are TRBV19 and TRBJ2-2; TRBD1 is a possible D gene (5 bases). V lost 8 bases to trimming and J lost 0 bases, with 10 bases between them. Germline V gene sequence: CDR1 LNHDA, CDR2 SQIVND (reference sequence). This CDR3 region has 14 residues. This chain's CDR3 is CASAQGSNTGELFF. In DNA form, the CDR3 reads TGTGCCAGTGCGCAGGGCTCGAACACCGGGGAGCTGTTTTTT.

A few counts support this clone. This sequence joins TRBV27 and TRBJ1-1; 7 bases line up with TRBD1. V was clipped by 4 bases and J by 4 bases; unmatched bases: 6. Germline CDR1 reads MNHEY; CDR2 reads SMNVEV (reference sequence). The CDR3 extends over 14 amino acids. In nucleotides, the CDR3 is TGTGCCAGCAGTTACTACAGGGGACCCACTGAAGCTTTCTTT. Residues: CASSYYRGPTEAFF.

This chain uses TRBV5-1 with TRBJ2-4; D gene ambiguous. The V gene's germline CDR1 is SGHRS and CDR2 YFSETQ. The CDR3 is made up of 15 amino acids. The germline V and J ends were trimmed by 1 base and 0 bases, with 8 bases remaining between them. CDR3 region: CASSLRVLAKNIQYF. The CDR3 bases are TGCGCCAGCAGCTTGCGCGTATTAGCCAAAAACATTCAGTACTTC.

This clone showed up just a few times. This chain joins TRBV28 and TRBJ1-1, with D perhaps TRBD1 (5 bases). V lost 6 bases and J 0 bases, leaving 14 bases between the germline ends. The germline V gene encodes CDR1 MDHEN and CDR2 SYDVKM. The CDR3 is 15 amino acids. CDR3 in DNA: TGTGCCAGCAGCCGGCTCCAGGGTATGAACACTGAAGCTTTCTTT. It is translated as CASSRLQGMNTEAFF.